This T cell receptor (beta chain) was captured by sequencing in a study of blood T cell repertoires in COVID-19. Study background: Samples taken during acute and convalescent COVID-19 were collected in the United States, Italy and Spain. Sources were T cells, B-cell-depleted T cells, or PBMCs; the material itself was cDNA or gDNA.

Patients at the Seattle site were enrolled during active infection and followed longitudinally. Original analysis: Estimates of nucleated cell counts were drawn from the amplification of reference gene primers. Profiling relied on immunoSEQ multiplex PCR, and the TCRdb table lists in-frame clones only, not all of them. From that table come the V and J calls and clone size; the DNA was used to work out D and trimming. The sample holds roughly 150,000 clones, over 80% seen once. Germline V lookup: CDR1 SGHTA, CDR2 FQGTGA. This CDR3 has 14 amino acids. Trimming cost V 0 bases and J 4 bases, with 9 bases left between them.

J is TRBJ1-1 and V is TRBV7-3; D gene ambiguous. The sample comprised peripheral blood. The sequence was collected from a woman over 75 with COVID-19, enrolled during active disease. CDR3 residues: CASSLTGSVTEAFF. The CDR3, as DNA: TGTGCCAGCAGCTTAACAGGGAGTGTCACTGAAGCTTTCTTT.